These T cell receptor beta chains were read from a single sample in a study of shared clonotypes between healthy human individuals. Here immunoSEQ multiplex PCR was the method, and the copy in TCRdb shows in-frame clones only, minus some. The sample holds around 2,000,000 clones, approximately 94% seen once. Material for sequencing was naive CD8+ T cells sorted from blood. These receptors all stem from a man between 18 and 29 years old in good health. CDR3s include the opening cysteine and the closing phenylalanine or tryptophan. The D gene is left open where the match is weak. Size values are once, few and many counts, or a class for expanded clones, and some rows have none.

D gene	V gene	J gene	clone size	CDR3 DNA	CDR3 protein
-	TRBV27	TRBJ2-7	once	TGTGCCAGCAGCCTACGGGGACACTATACCTACGAGCAGTACTTC	CASSLRGHYTYEQYF
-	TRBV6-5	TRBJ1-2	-	TGTGCCAGCAGTTACGTAGGACGCGACGGCTACACCTTC	CASSYVGRDGYTF
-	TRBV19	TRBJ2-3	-	TGTGCCAGTAGTACCTCCCCTCAGGGGGGAGATACGCAGTATTTT	CASSTSPQGGDTQYF
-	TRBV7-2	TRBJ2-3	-	TGTGCCAGCAGCTTAGAGGCAGGGTATATCACAGATACGCAGTATTTT	CASSLEAGYITDTQYF
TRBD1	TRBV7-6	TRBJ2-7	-	TGTGCCAGCAGCTCCCGTGACAGGGGGCCCGAGCAGTACTTC	CASSSRDRGPEQYF
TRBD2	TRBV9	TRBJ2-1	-	TGTGCCAGCAGCGGTAGCGGGAGGGCCTACAATGAGCAGTTCTTC	CASSGSGRAYNEQFF
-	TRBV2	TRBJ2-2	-	TGTGCCAGCAGTGAAGGTGACACCGGGGAGCTGTTTTTT	CASSEGDTGELFF
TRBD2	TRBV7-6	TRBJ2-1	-	TGTGCCAGCAGCCCAGGACTAGTTTGGAATGAGCAGTTCTTC	CASSPGLVWNEQFF
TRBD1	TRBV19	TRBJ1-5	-	TGTGCCAGTAACTCCGACAGGGAAGGAAATCAGCCCCAGCATTTT	CASNSDREGNQPQHF
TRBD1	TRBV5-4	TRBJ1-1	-	TGTGCCAGCAGCGGGAAGCAGGACAGGGAGGCTTTCTTT	CASSGKQDREAFF
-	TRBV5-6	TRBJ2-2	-	TGTGCCAGCAGCTCCGGACTGGCCACCGGGGAGCTGTTTTTT	CASSSGLATGELFF
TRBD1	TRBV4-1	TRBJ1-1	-	TGCGCCAGCAGCCATACAGGGGGACTCATGAACACTGAAGCTTTCTTT	CASSHTGGLMNTEAFF
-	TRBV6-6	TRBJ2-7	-	TGTGCCAGCAGTGAGTTGCCGGGGGAGCAGTACTTC	CASSELPGEQYF
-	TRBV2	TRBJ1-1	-	TGTGCCACCGCACCAGGGAGGACTGAAGCTTTCTTT	CATAPGRTEAFF
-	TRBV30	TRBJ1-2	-	TGTGCCTGGAGTGACCAGACTTGGAGACGTGACTATTATGGCTACACCTTC	CAWSDQTWRRDYYGYTF
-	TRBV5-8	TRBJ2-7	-	TGTGCCAGCAGCGCCAATTCCTACGAGCAGTACTTC	CASSANSYEQYF
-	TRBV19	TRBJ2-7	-	TGTGCCAGTAGCAAGGACGGGAGCATAGGCTACGAGCAGTACTTC	CASSKDGSIGYEQYF
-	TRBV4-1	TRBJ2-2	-	TGCGCCAGCAGCCAAGATTGGACAAATCTTCAGGCCGGGGAGCTGTTTTTT	CASSQDWTNLQAGELFF
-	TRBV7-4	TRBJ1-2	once	TGTGCCAGCAGCTTAGTTCGGGCTCGACTTACCTATGGCTACACCTTC	CASSLVRARLTYGYTF
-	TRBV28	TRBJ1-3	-	TGTGCCAGCAGTCCAGATAACTCTGGAAACACCATATATTTT	CASSPDNSGNTIYF
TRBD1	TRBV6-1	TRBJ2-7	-	TGTGCCAGCACCACACAGGGGGACTACGAGCAGTACTTC	CASTTQGDYEQYF
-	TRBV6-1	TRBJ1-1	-	TGTGCCAGCAGTGATCGGACGACTGAAGCTTTCTTT	CASSDRTTEAFF
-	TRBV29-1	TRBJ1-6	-	TGCAGCGTTTTAGATTCCTATAATTCACCCCTCCACTTT	CSVLDSYNSPLHF
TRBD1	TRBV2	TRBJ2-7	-	TGTGCCAGCAGGTTACAGGGGGCTTCCTACGAGCAGTACTTC	CASRLQGASYEQYF
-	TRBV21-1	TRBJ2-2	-	TGTGCCAGCAAGGGACAGTTCACCGGGGAGCTGTTTTTT	CASKGQFTGELFF
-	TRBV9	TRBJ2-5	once	TGTGCCAGCAGCGGGGGACTGTGGACGGGAGAGACCCAGTACTTC	CASSGGLWTGETQYF
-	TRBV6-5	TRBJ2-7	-	TGTGCCAGCAGTTACGCCCCCGCGGCCTACGAGCAGTACTTC	CASSYAPAAYEQYF
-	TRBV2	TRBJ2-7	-	TGTGCCAGCAGTGAATCCCCAGGGGTCTTTTGGGAGCAGTACTTC	CASSESPGVFWEQYF
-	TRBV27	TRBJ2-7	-	TGTGCCAGCAGTTCGGCCCCTAGCGATAAGACGTACGAGCAGTACTTC	CASSSAPSDKTYEQYF
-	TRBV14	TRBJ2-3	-	TGTGCCAGCAGCCAAGAACCCGTGATGGTCACAGATACGCAGTATTTT	CASSQEPVMVTDTQYF
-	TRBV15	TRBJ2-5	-	TGTGCCACCAGCACCCGATCTAGTACCTTTCAAGAGACCCAGTACTTC	CATSTRSSTFQETQYF
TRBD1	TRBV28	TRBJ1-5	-	TGTGCCAGCAGTTTATCGGCCGGGACAGGGGCATATAGCAATCAGCCCCAGCATTTT	CASSLSAGTGAYSNQPQHF
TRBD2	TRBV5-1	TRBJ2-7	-	TGCGCCAGCAGCCCCCGACTAGCGGGGGTCTCCTACGAGCAGTACTTC	CASSPRLAGVSYEQYF
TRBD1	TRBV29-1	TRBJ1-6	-	TGCAGCGGCAAGATTACAGGGGTTGGATCCTATAATTCACCCCTCCACTTT	CSGKITGVGSYNSPLHF
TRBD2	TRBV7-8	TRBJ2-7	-	TGTGCCAGCAGCCCAGGACTAGGGACCTACGAGCAGTACTTC	CASSPGLGTYEQYF
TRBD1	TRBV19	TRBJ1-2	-	TGTGCCAGTAGTATAGGGGGAGGGGGCGCTCACTATGGCTACACCTTC	CASSIGGGGAHYGYTF
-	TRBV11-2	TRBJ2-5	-	TGTGCCAGCAGCTTAGGCTCGGGAGAGACCCAGTACTTC	CASSLGSGETQYF
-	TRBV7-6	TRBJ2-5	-	TGTGCCAGCAGCTTAGGTGGACCCCAAGAGACCCAGTACTTC	CASSLGGPQETQYF
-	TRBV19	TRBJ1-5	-	TGTGCCAGTAGTTCGGGGGAGCCCCAGCATTTT	CASSSGEPQHF
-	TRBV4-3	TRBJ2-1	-	TGCGCCAGCAGCCAAGATCAGGGAAGCCTATACAATGAGCAGTTCTTC	CASSQDQGSLYNEQFF
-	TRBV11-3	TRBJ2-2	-	TGTGCCAGCAGCTTATATCCGGAAGCATTAAACACCGGGGAGCTGTTTTTT	CASSLYPEALNTGELFF
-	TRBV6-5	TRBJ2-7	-	TGTGCCAGCAGTTACGGCCCCGAACAGTACTTC	CASSYGPEQYF
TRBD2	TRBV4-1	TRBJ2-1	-	TGCGCCAGCAGCCAATACGCCGGGACTAGCGGAGACAATGAGCAGTTCTTC	CASSQYAGTSGDNEQFF
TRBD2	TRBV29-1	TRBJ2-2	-	TGCAGCGTCGGTACCGGGACTAGCGGCACCGGGGAGCTGTTTTTT	CSVGTGTSGTGELFF
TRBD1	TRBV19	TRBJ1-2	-	TGTGCCAGTAGTGCGGGGACAGCCTATGGCTACACCTTC	CASSAGTAYGYTF
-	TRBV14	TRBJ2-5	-	TGTGCCAGCAGCCAAACCCAAGTACAGGGCTGGGGGACCCAGTACTTC	CASSQTQVQGWGTQYF